This T cell receptor beta chain was captured by sequencing in a study of blood T cell repertoires in COVID-19. Background on the study: The United States, Italy and Spain supplied acute and convalescent COVID-19 samples. From T cells, B-cell-depleted T cells, or PBMCs came the material, which was cDNA or gDNA.

In the study's own analysis: Estimation of nucleated cell counts was performed using reference gene primer amplification. Only in-frame clones appear in the TCRdb table, and some are missing; sequencing was by immunoSEQ multiplex PCR. From that table come the V and J calls and clone size; the DNA was used to work out D and trimming. The sample has about 140,000 clones, about four fifths seen once. Trimming removed 5 bases from V and 7 bases from J; junction bases left unmatched: 10. There are 16 residues in the CDR3. Germline V CDR1 and CDR2: SGHAT, FQDESV (reference sequence). This clone has a single count.

Specimen: peripheral blood. This receptor was identified in a man between 65 and 79 years old who had recovered from COVID-19. The rearrangement uses TRBV11-1 and TRBJ1-6; TRBD1 aligns across 8 bases. The CDR3 is CASSSGTGLRNSPLHF. CDR3 in DNA: TGTGCCAGCAGCAGTGGGACAGGACTAAGGAATTCACCCCTCCACTTT.